Below are 5 T cell receptor beta chains sequenced from a single sample in a study of blood T cells in healthy people across ages. The second PCR ran about 6 to 12 cycles with a sample-barcoded 5' primer and J-beta primers. TCRdb re-derived calls from the 5' RACE reads in MiXCR, one entry per CDR3 protein. The sample includes under 1,100,000 distinct CDR3 sequences, under 30% of them seen just once. Separately, the same data were catalogued under a study of T cells of mothers and their children.

Sequencing was done on a sample of blood. Receptor source: a girl aged 2 to 10 in good health.

V gene TRBV3-1 combines with J gene TRBJ2-5, with D perhaps matching TRBD1 or TRBD2 (6 bases each). The V end was cut by 0 bases, the J end by 2 bases, with 16 bases between. CDR1 LGHDT and CDR2 YNNKEL come from the germline V gene (reference sequence). The CDR3 contains 17 residues. CDR3 sequence reads: CASSQDEAGTTQETQYF. The CDR3 DNA reads as TGTGCCAGCAGCCAAGATGAGGCGGGGACAACTCAAGAGACCCAGTACTTC.

This clonotype was seen a handful of times. Relative to the germline gene, one junction end is altered; a read error may explain this. The chain is built from TRBV7-7 and TRBJ2-3; TRBD1 agrees at 9 bases. The germline gives CDR1 SSHAT, CDR2 FNYEAQ (reference sequence). The CDR3 contains 15 residues. The CDR3 DNA sequence: TGTGCTAGCAGCTCCGGGACAGGGACTCTAGATACGCAGTATTTT. Translation: CASSSGTGTLDTQYF.

The sample holds a few counts of this clonotype. V usage is TRBV29-1 and J usage is TRBJ2-1, with D unresolved. Germline V lookup: CDR1 SQVTM, CDR2 ANQGSEA. Trimming cost V 7 bases and J 5 bases, with 6 bases left between them. This CDR3 region has 10 residues. In nucleotides, the CDR3 is TGCAGCGCTGGGAACAATGAGCAGTTCTTC. This translates into CSAGNNEQFF.

The V call is TRBV29-1, the J call TRBJ2-1; possibly TRBD1 for D (6 bases). Germline V gives CDR1 SQVTM, CDR2 ANQGSEA. The CDR3 runs 14 residues. Trimming left V 0 bases short and J 5 bases short, with 11 bases between. CDR3 region: CSVEDSGAHNEQFF. The CDR3 DNA sequence: TGCAGCGTTGAAGATTCAGGGGCCCACAATGAGCAGTTCTTC.

V usage is TRBV3-1 and J usage is TRBJ1-2; TRBD1 might be the D (5 bases). Germline CDR1 is LGHDT and CDR2 is YNNKEL (reference sequence). The CDR3 is made up of 14 amino acids. V was pared by 0 bases and J by 8 bases, with 13 bases between. CDR3 sequence (DNA): TGTGCCAGCAGCCAAGACGAGGGGCGAGGCGGCTACACCTTC. Amino acid sequence: CASSQDEGRGGYTF.